Listed here are 7 T cell receptor beta chains from one sample, sequenced in a study of cytomegalovirus exposure and HLA in healthy donors. PCR employed 60 Vbeta and 13 Jbeta primers. Method: immunoSEQ multiplex PCR; TCRdb's copy keeps in-frame clones and lacks some. The sample has 80,000 to 130,000 clones; 76% are singletons. Source material: PBMCs. These receptor sequences come from a woman aged 45-65 years in good health and CMV-seropositive.

The table lists this clone with a few counts. This sequence joins TRBV20-1 and TRBJ1-2; no clear D gene. The V gene lost 2 bases and the J gene lost 6 bases, with 7 bases spanning the gap. Germline lookup yields CDR1 DFQATT and CDR2 SNEGSKA (reference sequence). The CDR3 contains 11 residues. The CDR3 nucleotides read TGCAGTGCTAGAAGCGGGGATGGCTACACCTTC. Translated, it gives CSARSGDGYTF.

Concerning this clone itself: The sample holds other DNA sequences that translate to the same CDR3. V gene TRBV6-6 combines with J gene TRBJ1-1, with TRBD1 as a possible D gene (6 bases). V gave up 5 bases and J gave up 1 base, with 11 bases separating them. This CDR3 has 14 amino acids. From germline, CDR1 is MNHNY and CDR2 SVGAGI (reference sequence). The CDR3 protein is CASSPDRRNTEAFF. CDR3 in DNA: TGTGCCAGCAGTCCCGACAGGAGGAACACTGAAGCTTTCTTT.

This sequence joins TRBV29-1 and TRBJ2-1; maybe TRBD1 (7 bases). The germline CDR1 and CDR2 sequences are SQVTM and ANQGSEA. Trimming left V 4 bases short and J 7 bases short, with 20 bases between. The CDR3 is 15 amino acids. CDR3 coding DNA: TGCAGCGTTGCCTTCGGGCAGGGGGGTTATAATGAGCAGTTCTTC. Amino acids: CSVAFGQGGYNEQFF.

The rearrangement uses TRBV30 and TRBJ2-6; 9 bases fit TRBD1. Trimming cost V 7 bases and J 0 bases; bases outside gene matches: 1. Germline V CDR1 and CDR2: GTSNPN, SVGIG (reference sequence). The length of the CDR3 is 14 residues. CDR3: CALQGASGANVLTF. The CDR3 DNA is TGTGCCTTACAGGGGGCCTCTGGGGCCAACGTCCTGACTTTC.

The V gene is TRBV25-1, the J gene TRBJ2-2; 7 bases agree with TRBD1. Trimming at V came to 3 bases and at J to 7 bases, leaving 8 bases not matched to a gene. The CDR3 runs 15 residues. Germline values: CDR1 MGHDK, CDR2 SYGVNS. CDR3 sequence: CASSDQDRSIGELFF. DNA of the CDR3: TGTGCCAGCAGTGATCAGGACAGGTCGATCGGGGAGCTGTTTTTT.

The gene calls are TRBV29-1 and TRBJ1-2, with 7 bases that match TRBD1. The CDR3 loop spans 12 amino acids. V dropped 6 bases and J dropped 4; count of bases not matched to a gene: 5. Per the germline V gene, CDR1 is SQVTM and CDR2 is ANQGSEA. CDR3 residues: CSVVGTAYGYTF. The CDR3 nucleotides read TGCAGCGTCGTGGGGACAGCCTATGGCTACACCTTC.

The chain joins TRBV10-1 to TRBJ2-2; D possibly corresponds to TRBD2 (6 bases). The CDR3 runs to 13 residues. Deletions cut 11 bases from V and 3 bases from J, with 13 bases between. The germline V gene has CDR1 WNHNN and CDR2 SYGVQD (reference sequence). CDR3 in DNA: TGCGCCGCAGGGAGGCAGGACACCGGGGAGCTGTTTTTT. It specifies CAAGRQDTGELFF.